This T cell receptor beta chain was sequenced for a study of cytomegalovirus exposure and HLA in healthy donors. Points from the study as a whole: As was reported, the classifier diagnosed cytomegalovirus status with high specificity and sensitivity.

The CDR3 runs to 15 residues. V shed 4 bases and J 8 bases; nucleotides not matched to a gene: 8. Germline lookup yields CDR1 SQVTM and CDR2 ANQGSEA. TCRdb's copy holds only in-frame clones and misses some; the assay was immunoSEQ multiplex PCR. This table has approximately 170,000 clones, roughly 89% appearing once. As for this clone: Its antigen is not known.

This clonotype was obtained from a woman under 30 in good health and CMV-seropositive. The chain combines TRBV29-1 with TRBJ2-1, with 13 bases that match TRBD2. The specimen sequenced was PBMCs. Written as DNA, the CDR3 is TGCAGCGTTGGAACACTAGCGGGAGGGCCCTATGAGCAGTTCTTC. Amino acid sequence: CSVGTLAGGPYEQFF.